Below are 10 T cell receptor beta chains sequenced from a single sample in a study of OX40 agonist ivuxolimab in advanced cancers. The table came from immunoSEQ multiplex PCR; TCRdb's copy has only in-frame clones and leaves some out. The data show 45,000 to 60,000 clones, about 89% seen once. The sample consisted of CD4+ or CD8+ T cells sorted from blood, taken in a trial of the OX40 agonist ivuxolimab. These receptors came from an adult with an advanced solid tumor such as melanoma, head and neck, liver or kidney cancer.

The chain couples TRBV13 to TRBJ2-3; D may be TRBD2 (7 bases). V lost 7 bases, J lost 6 bases, and 11 bases lay in between. In germline, CDR1 is PRHDT, CDR2 FYEKMQ (reference sequence). The CDR3 runs 12 residues. The CDR3 sequence is CASTRGADTQYF. DNA of the CDR3: TGTGCCAGCACACGGGGGGCGGATACGCAGTATTTT.

The V and J genes are TRBV5-1 and TRBJ1-2; 10 nucleotides align to TRBD1. V dropped 3 bases and J dropped 8; count of bases not matched to a gene: 16. Germline V gene lookup returns CDR1 SGHRS and CDR2 YFSETQ. This CDR3 is built from 17 residues. CDR3: CASSSPGTGEMSLGYTF. The CDR3 nucleotides read TGCGCCAGCAGCTCCCCCGGGACAGGGGAGATGTCTCTCGGCTACACCTTC. Supplemented by reference TRBV5-1 and TRBJ1-2, the full variable domain reads KAGVTQTPRYLIKTRGQQVTLSCSPISGHRSVSWYQQTPGQGLQFLFEYFSETQRNKGNFPGRFSGRQFSNSRSEMNVSTLELGDSALYLCASSSPGTGEMSLGYTFGSGTRLTVV.

Note on this clone: Germline and junction disagree at one end, which may indicate a read error. V usage is TRBV6-5 and J usage is TRBJ2-7; maybe TRBD1 (5 bases). The CDR3 length is 14 residues. Germline V gene sequence: CDR1 MNHEY, CDR2 SVGAGI. CDR3 in amino acids: CASSYSGFSYEQYF. As DNA, the CDR3 is TGTGCCAGCAGCTACTCAGGGTTCTCCTACGAGCAGTACTTC.

In its sample, this clone is medium-sized. The V call is TRBV5-1, the J call TRBJ2-3, with D unclear. The V gene's germline CDR1 is SGHRS and CDR2 YFSETQ. This CDR3 spans 11 amino acids. V lost 0 bases to trimming and J lost 14 bases, with 10 bases between them. For the CDR3, the DNA is TGCGCCAGCAGCTTGGAGGGCGAGCGGTATTTT. The encoded protein is CASSLEGERYF.

V gene TRBV19 combines with J gene TRBJ1-1; 8 bases agree with TRBD1. Trimming removed 5 bases from V and 1 base from J; junction bases left unmatched: 6. This CDR3 region has 15 residues. Germline V gene sequence: CDR1 LNHDA, CDR2 SQIVND (reference sequence). The CDR3 coding sequence is TGTGCCAGTAGTCCTACCGGGACAGGGAACACTGAAGCTTTCTTT. Amino acid sequence: CASSPTGTGNTEAFF.

This chain connects TRBV9 to TRBJ2-2; D possibly corresponds to TRBD2 (5 bases). This CDR3 has 16 residues. Trimming removed 0 bases from V and 0 bases from J, with 9 bases in between. The germline CDR1 and CDR2 sequences are SGDLS and YYNGEE. The CDR3 here is CASSVEIGANTGELFF. CDR3 DNA sequence: TGTGCCAGCAGCGTAGAGATCGGGGCGAACACCGGGGAGCTGTTTTTT.

The rearrangement joins TRBV18 to TRBJ2-2, with D possibly matching TRBD1 (5 bases). This CDR3 has 15 amino acids. V was pared by 3 bases and J by 5 bases, with 13 bases between. The germline CDR1 and CDR2 sequences are KGHSH and LQKENI. CDR3 DNA sequence: TGTGCCAGCTCACCGAACAGGCGGACGACCGGGGAGCTGTTTTTT. Translation: CASSPNRRTTGELFF. Full variable domain (rest looked up from reference TRBV18 and TRBJ2-2): NAGVMQNPRHLVRRRGQEARLRCSPMKGHSHVYWYRQLPEEGLKFMVYLQKENIIDESGMPKERFSAEFPKEGPSILRIQQVVRGDSAAYFCASSPNRRTTGELFFGEGSRLTVL.

The genes are TRBV18 and TRBJ1-2; D not resolved. The CDR3 is 14 amino acids. Germline V CDR1 and CDR2: KGHSH, LQKENI. V lost 0 bases and J 4 bases, leaving 9 bases between the germline ends. The CDR3 DNA reads TGTGCCAGCTCACCACCGAGCAGCCTCTATGGCTACACCTTC. Protein sequence: CASSPPSSLYGYTF.

The genes are TRBV4-1 and TRBJ2-2; TRBD1 aligns across 8 bases. The germline V gene encodes CDR1 MGHRA and CDR2 YSYEKL. The CDR3 loop spans 16 amino acids. The trim removed 3 bases at V and 6 bases at J, leaving 9 bases unmatched. This chain's CDR3 is CASSQDDRGPSGELFF. The CDR3 region has the DNA TGCGCCAGCAGCCAGGACGACAGGGGCCCGTCCGGGGAGCTGTTTTTT.

This chain joins TRBV7-9 and TRBJ1-4, with D unclear. From germline, CDR1 is SEHNR and CDR2 FQNEAQ (reference sequence). This CDR3 has 15 residues. The ends were cut back, 1 base at V and 1 base at J, with 7 bases in the middle. CDR3 nucleotides: TGTGCCAGCAGCTTAGTTTGGGGAACTAATGAAAAACTGTTTTTT. Protein sequence: CASSLVWGTNEKLFF.